The table lists the clone carrying this T cell receptor beta chain with a few counts. No antigen is known for it. Together with a sample-barcoded 5' primer, a J-beta primer mix was included in a second PCR lasting 7 to 11 cycles. The template-switch adaptor was a 5' adaptor with 12 random nucleotides. It tagged each cDNA molecule. TCRdb re-called the 5' RACE reads with MiXCR, one entry per CDR3 protein. The table has about 1.6 million distinct CDR3 sequences, about 31% seen once; the top ten hold about 10%. This sample was taken from a study of blood T cells in healthy people across ages. Overall study results and limits: TCR beta diversity tracked closely with naive T cell percentage. Since the PBMCs were unsorted, naive and antigen-experienced cells could not be conclusively compared. Age showed a roughly linear inverse relationship with TCR beta diversity per million T cells.

This CDR3 contains 15 residues. The V gene lost 3 bases and the J gene lost 2 bases, with 8 bases spanning the gap. Per germline, CDR1 SNHLY and CDR2 FYNNEI. The receptor was derived from a woman aged 25 to 39 in good health. This rearrangement joins TRBV2 to TRBJ2-6; D might be TRBD1 or TRBD2, each matching 5 bases. The specimen sequenced was blood. The CDR3 loop is CASSDRDAGANVLTF. For the CDR3, the DNA is TGTGCCAGCAGTGACAGGGACGCTGGGGCCAACGTCCTGACTTTC.